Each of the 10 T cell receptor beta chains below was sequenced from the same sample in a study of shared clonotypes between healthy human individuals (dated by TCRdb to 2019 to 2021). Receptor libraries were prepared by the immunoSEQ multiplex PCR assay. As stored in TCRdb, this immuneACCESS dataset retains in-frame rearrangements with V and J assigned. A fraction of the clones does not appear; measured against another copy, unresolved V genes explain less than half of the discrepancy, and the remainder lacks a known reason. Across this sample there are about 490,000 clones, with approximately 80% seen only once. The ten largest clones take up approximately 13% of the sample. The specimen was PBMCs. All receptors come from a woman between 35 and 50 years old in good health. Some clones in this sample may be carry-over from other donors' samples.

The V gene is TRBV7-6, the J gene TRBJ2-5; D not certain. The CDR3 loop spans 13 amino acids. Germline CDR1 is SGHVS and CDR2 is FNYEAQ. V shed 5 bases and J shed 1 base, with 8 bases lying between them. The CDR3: CASSHGLQETQYF. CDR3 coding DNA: TGTGCCAGCAGCCACGGGCTCCAAGAGACCCAGTACTTC.

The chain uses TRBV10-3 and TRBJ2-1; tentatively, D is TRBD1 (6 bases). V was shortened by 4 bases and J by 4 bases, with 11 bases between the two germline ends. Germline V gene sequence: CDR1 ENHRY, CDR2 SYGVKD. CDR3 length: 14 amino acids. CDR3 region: CAISAEGEYNEQFF. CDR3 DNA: TGTGCCATCAGTGCAGAGGGGGAATACAATGAGCAGTTCTTC.

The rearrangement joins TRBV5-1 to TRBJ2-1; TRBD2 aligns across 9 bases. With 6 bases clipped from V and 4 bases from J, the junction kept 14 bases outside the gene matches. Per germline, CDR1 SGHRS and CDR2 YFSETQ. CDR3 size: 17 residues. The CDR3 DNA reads TGCGCCAGCAACCGTGGGACTAGCACTTCCCAGTACAATGAGCAGTTCTTC. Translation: CASNRGTSTSQYNEQFF.

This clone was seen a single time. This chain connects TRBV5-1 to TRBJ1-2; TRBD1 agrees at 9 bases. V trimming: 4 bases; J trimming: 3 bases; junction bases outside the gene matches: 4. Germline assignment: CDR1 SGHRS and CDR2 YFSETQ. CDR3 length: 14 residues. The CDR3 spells CASSIWTGDYGYTF. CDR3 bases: TGCGCCAGCAGCATATGGACAGGGGACTATGGCTACACCTTC.

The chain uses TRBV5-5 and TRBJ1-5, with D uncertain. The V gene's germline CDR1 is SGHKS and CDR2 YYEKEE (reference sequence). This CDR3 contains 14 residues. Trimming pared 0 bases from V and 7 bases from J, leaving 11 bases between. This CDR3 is CASSLESGEQPQHF. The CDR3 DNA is TGTGCCAGCAGCTTGGAGAGTGGTGAGCAGCCCCAGCATTTT.

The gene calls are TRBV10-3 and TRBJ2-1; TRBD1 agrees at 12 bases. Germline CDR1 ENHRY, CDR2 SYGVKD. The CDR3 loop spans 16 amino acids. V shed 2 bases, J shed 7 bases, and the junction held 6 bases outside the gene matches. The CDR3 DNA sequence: TGTGCCATCAGTGAGGCCCGGGACAGGGGGCTTAATGAGCAGTTCTTC. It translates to CAISEARDRGLNEQFF.

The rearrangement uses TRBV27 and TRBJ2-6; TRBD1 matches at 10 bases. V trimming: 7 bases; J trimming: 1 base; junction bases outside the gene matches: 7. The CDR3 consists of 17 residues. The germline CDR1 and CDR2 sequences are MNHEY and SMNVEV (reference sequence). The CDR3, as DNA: TGTGCCAGCAAACCGGGACAGGGGCAATCTGGGGCCAACGTCCTGACTTTC. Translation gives CASKPGQGQSGANVLTF.

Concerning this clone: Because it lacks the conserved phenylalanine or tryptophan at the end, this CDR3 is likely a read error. The CDR3 protein is CASSQNSAGQPQHS. In DNA, the CDR3 is TGTGCCAGTAGTCAGAACAGTGCGGGTCAGCCCCAGCATTCT. The rearrangement links TRBV19 to TRBJ1-5; D unresolved. Germline values: CDR1 LNHDA, CDR2 SQIVND (reference sequence). The ends were cut back, 5 bases at V and 6 bases at J, with 14 bases in the middle. This CDR3 contains 14 residues.

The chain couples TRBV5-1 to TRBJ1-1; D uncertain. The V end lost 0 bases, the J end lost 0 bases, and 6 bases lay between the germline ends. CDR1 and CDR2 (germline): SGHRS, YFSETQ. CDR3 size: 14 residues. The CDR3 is CASSLGAMNTEAFF. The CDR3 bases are TGCGCCAGCAGCTTGGGGGCCATGAACACTGAAGCTTTCTTT.

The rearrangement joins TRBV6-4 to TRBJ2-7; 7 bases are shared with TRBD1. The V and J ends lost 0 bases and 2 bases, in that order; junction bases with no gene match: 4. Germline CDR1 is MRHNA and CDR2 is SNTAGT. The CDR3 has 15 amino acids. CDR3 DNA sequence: TGTGCCAGCAGTGACTCGACAGGGTCGGCCTACGAGCAGTACTTC. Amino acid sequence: CASSDSTGSAYEQYF.